This TCR beta chain is from a study of T cell repertoires in cytomegalovirus infection. Overall study: CMV infection plus the matching HLA type was flagged by public TCR beta signatures.

TCRdb passed the reads through MiXCR, listing each CDR3 protein once. The sample contains roughly 800,000 distinct CDR3 sequences, almost 30% of which appear only once. Germline V CDR1 and CDR2: MNHEY, SVGAGI. The V end was cut by 0 bases, the J end by 4 bases, with 12 bases between. This CDR3 is built from 16 residues. This clonotype occurred a few times. As yet, its antigen is unknown. This TCR came from a human donor in good health (CMV status not recorded). Some clones in this sample may be carry-over from other donors' samples. The sequences come from cultured CD8+ T cells from PBMCs, collected from culture after CMV antigen stimulation. The chain joins TRBV6-5 to TRBJ1-4; D gene unclear. This CDR3 is CASSYSLQTDNEKLFF. The CDR3 DNA sequence: TGTGCCAGCAGTTACTCGTTGCAGACGGATAATGAAAAACTGTTTTTT.